One sample yielded the 19 T cell receptor beta chains listed below, sequenced in a study of blood T cell repertoires in COVID-19. The assay was immunoSEQ multiplex PCR, and TCRdb's table has in-frame clones only and misses some. In the table there are 350,000 or so clones, around 85% of which are singletons. Sequenced sample: PBMCs or T cells enriched from blood (not recorded which). The receptors stem from a woman between 40 and 50 years old with acute COVID-19.

In DNA form, the CDR3 reads TGTGCCAGCAGCTCAAAACTGGTCTACGAGCAGTACTTC. Amino acid sequence: CASSSKLVYEQYF. The chain combines TRBV7-9 with TRBJ2-7; D unresolved. The CDR3 is made up of 13 amino acids. CDR1 is SEHNR, CDR2 FQNEAQ, per germline (reference sequence). Trimming stripped 4 bases from V and 3 bases from J, with 10 bases between.

This sequence joins TRBV4-2 and TRBJ2-3; TRBD2 is a possible D gene (6 bases). This CDR3 has 16 residues. Trimming pared 0 bases from V and 2 bases from J, leaving 12 bases between. CDR1 and CDR2 (germline): LGHNA, YNFKEQ. The CDR3 loop is CASSQDLLASTDTQYF. The CDR3, as DNA: TGTGCCAGCAGCCAAGACCTACTAGCATCCACAGATACGCAGTATTTT.

The chain has TRBV7-8 and TRBJ1-1; 9 bases map to TRBD1. Germline lookup yields CDR1 SGHVS and CDR2 FQNEAQ. J lost 3 bases, V lost 4 bases, and 9 bases had no gene match. CDR3 length equals 16 residues. CDR3 sequence: CASSSGQGEKDTEAFF. Written as DNA, the CDR3 is TGTGCCAGCAGCTCGGGACAGGGAGAAAAAGACACTGAAGCTTTCTTT.

This clone appeared once. The chain joins TRBV27 to TRBJ2-7; weak D call: TRBD1 (5 bases). Between the trimmed V and J ends, which lost 4 bases and 4 bases, there was a span of 14 bases. The CDR3 runs to 14 residues. Germline CDR1 and CDR2: MNHEY and SMNVEV (reference sequence). The CDR3 protein is CASSSGQGDYEQYF. As DNA, the CDR3 is TGTGCCAGCAGTTCCGGCCAGGGCGATTACGAGCAGTACTTC.

This rearrangement joins TRBV4-1 to TRBJ2-7; 9 bases match TRBD1. The CDR3 is made up of 17 amino acids. Germline CDR1 reads MGHRA; CDR2 reads YSYEKL. Trimming at V came to 0 bases and at J to 2 bases, leaving 8 bases not matched to a gene. CDR3 bases: TGCGCCAGCAGCCAAGATAGTGGGACAGGGAACACCTACGAGCAGTACTTC. It yields the protein CASSQDSGTGNTYEQYF.

The genes are TRBV5-1 and TRBJ1-1; 11 nucleotides align to TRBD1. The V gene's germline CDR1 is SGHRS and CDR2 YFSETQ. The length of the CDR3 is 16 residues. Trimming removed 0 bases from V and 5 bases from J; junction bases left unmatched: 6. CDR3 nucleotides: TGCGCCAGCAGCTTGGCCGGGACAGGGGGTCGAACTGAAGCTTTCTTT. This gives the protein CASSLAGTGGRTEAFF.

The chain uses TRBV28 and TRBJ1-2, with TRBD1 identical over 8 bases. Trimming cost V 6 bases and J 3 bases; bases outside gene matches: 6. From germline, CDR1 is MDHEN and CDR2 SYDVKM. The length of the CDR3 is 14 residues. The CDR3 DNA follows: TGTGCCAGCAGCCCAGGGGGCAGCGACTATGGCTACACCTTC. This sequence encodes CASSPGGSDYGYTF.

This rearrangement joins TRBV5-1 to TRBJ2-1, with a tentative D call TRBD2 (6 bases). V dropped 3 bases and J dropped 0 bases, with 10 bases sitting between them. This CDR3 contains 15 residues. Germline V gene lookup returns CDR1 SGHRS and CDR2 YFSETQ. The CDR3 nucleotides are TGCGCCAGCAGCTCTCGGGGGAACTCCTACAATGAGCAGTTCTTC. Amino acid sequence: CASSSRGNSYNEQFF.

The chain couples TRBV19 to TRBJ2-7; TRBD1 aligns across 7 bases. Losses at the gene ends were 6 bases for V and 6 bases for J; bases not matched to a gene: 14. The CDR3 runs 15 residues. Looked up from germline, CDR1 is LNHDA and CDR2 is SQIVND (reference sequence). The DNA of the CDR3 is TGTGCCAGTAGATCCTTAACCGGGACAGTAGGCGAGCAGTACTTC. The encoded protein is CASRSLTGTVGEQYF.

V and J are TRBV24-1 and TRBJ2-1; 9 nucleotides align to TRBD2. The CDR3 contains 14 residues. Germline assignment: CDR1 KGHDR and CDR2 SFDVKD. V trimming: 6 bases; J trimming: 6 bases; junction bases outside the gene matches: 5. The CDR3 sequence is CATSLAGGTNEQFF. CDR3 DNA sequence: TGTGCCACCAGTTTGGCGGGAGGGACCAATGAGCAGTTCTTC.

The chain joins TRBV19 to TRBJ1-6; tentatively, D is TRBD1 (5 bases). CDR3 length: 14 residues. V shed 2 bases and J shed 8 bases, with 10 bases lying between them. Looked up from germline, CDR1 is LNHDA and CDR2 is SQIVND (reference sequence). The CDR3 loop reads CASSIQGRDSPLHF. CDR3 DNA sequence: TGTGCCAGTAGTATACAGGGAAGGGATTCACCCCTCCACTTT.

This chain connects TRBV7-2 to TRBJ2-7; tentative D call: TRBD1 (5 bases). This CDR3 contains 15 residues. Deletions cut 2 bases from V and 3 bases from J, with 14 bases between. Looked up from germline, CDR1 is SGHTA and CDR2 is FQGNSA. CDR3 amino acids: CASSLHGQSNYEQYF. As DNA, the CDR3 is TGTGCCAGCAGCTTACACGGACAATCAAACTACGAGCAGTACTTC.

V and J are TRBV2 and TRBJ1-1, with D unresolved. V lost 2 bases and J 0 bases, leaving 25 bases between the germline ends. The length of the CDR3 is 20 residues. From germline, CDR1 is SNHLY and CDR2 FYNNEI. CDR3 region: CASSEWLAVGRKAMNTEAFF. The DNA of the CDR3 is TGTGCCAGCAGTGAATGGTTAGCTGTTGGCCGAAAGGCGATGAACACTGAAGCTTTCTTT. Filled out from reference TRBV2 and TRBJ1-1, the complete variable domain reads EPEVTQTPSHQVTQMGQEVILRCVPISNHLYFYWYRQILGQKVEFLVSFYNNEISEKSEIFDDQFSVERPDGSNFTLKIRSTKLEDSAMYFCASSEWLAVGRKAMNTEAFFGQGTRLTVV.

This chain connects TRBV5-5 to TRBJ2-2; TRBD1 is a possible D gene (6 bases). The CDR3 has 15 amino acids. Germline-derived CDR1 and CDR2 are SGHKS and YYEKEE (reference sequence). With 0 bases removed from V and 6 bases from J, the gap between germline ends came to 12 bases. CDR3 nucleotide sequence: TGTGCCAGCAGCTTGGCCAAGGGGGTACCCGGGGAGCTGTTTTTT. It encodes CASSLAKGVPGELFF.

The chain couples TRBV18 to TRBJ2-5; D might be TRBD2 (6 bases). Trimming took off 4 bases at V and 5 bases at J, with 11 bases between the two ends. CDR1 KGHSH and CDR2 LQKENI come from the germline V gene. This CDR3 has 13 amino acids. CDR3 region: CASSLGRGETQYF. DNA of the CDR3: TGTGCCAGCTCACTTGGACGGGGGGAGACCCAGTACTTC.

This rearrangement joins TRBV7-2 to TRBJ2-3, with D perhaps matching TRBD2 (6 bases). Germline V gives CDR1 SGHTA, CDR2 FQGNSA. The CDR3 consists of 14 residues. V gave up 1 base and J gave up 6 bases, with 11 bases separating them. CDR3 amino acids: CASSLGGGRDTQYF. Here the CDR3 DNA reads TGTGCCAGCAGCTTAGGTGGGGGGAGGGATACGCAGTATTTT.

This chain joins TRBV25-1 and TRBJ2-2, with D possibly being TRBD1 (6 bases). The CDR3 is made up of 14 amino acids. CDR1 and CDR2 (germline): MGHDK, SYGVNS. Trimming pared 6 bases from V and 3 bases from J, leaving 11 bases between. For the CDR3, the DNA is TGTGCCAGCAGATCGTACAGGGACACCGGGGAGCTGTTTTTT. Its translation: CASRSYRDTGELFF.

This clone was counted once. V is TRBV5-1 and J is TRBJ1-1; the D gene is possibly TRBD1 (6 bases). The CDR3 is 12 residues long. Germline assignment: CDR1 SGHRS and CDR2 YFSETQ. CDR3 DNA: TGCGAAGGGGGAGGGGAGGACACTGAAGCTTTCTTT. This codes for CEGGGEDTEAFF.

V and J are TRBV6-6 and TRBJ1-4; 7 bases are a match to TRBD1. The V gene end was trimmed by 6 bases and the J gene end by 4 bases; junction bases not matched to a gene: 2. CDR3 size: 13 residues. The germline gives CDR1 MNHNY, CDR2 SVGAGI (reference sequence). The CDR3 DNA reads TGTGCCAGCAGACAGGGGATTAATGAAAAACTGTTTTTT. This encodes CASRQGINEKLFF.